This entry features one TCR beta chain sequence. The antigen remains undetermined. This table comes from immunoSEQ multiplex PCR, and its TCRdb copy is limited to in-frame clones, with some not included. This sample has tens of thousands of clones; around 80% occur once, and the top ten carry roughly 27%. This CDR3 region has 14 residues. V dropped 4 bases and J dropped 2 bases, with 9 bases sitting between them. The germline V gene has CDR1 SNHLY and CDR2 FYNNEI. These data belong to a study of T cell responses to AZD1222 COVID-19 vaccine. Study outcomes and limitations: The study found Spike-specific TCR breadth and depth rose after two AZD1222 doses. Targets within unmutated variant regions were reportedly found for nearly half of spike-specific TCRs. Dominant CD4 TCR responses targeted spike regions 160-218 and 743-854.

The sequencing used peripheral blood, collected 28 days after the second AZD1222 dose. The chain couples TRBV2 to TRBJ1-5, with D perhaps matching TRBD1 (5 bases). The clonotype was recovered from an adult who received the AZD1222 COVID-19 vaccine. The CDR3: CASSVGRGNQPQHF. The CDR3 DNA reads TGTGCCAGCAGTGTAGGCAGGGGCAATCAGCCCCAGCATTTT.